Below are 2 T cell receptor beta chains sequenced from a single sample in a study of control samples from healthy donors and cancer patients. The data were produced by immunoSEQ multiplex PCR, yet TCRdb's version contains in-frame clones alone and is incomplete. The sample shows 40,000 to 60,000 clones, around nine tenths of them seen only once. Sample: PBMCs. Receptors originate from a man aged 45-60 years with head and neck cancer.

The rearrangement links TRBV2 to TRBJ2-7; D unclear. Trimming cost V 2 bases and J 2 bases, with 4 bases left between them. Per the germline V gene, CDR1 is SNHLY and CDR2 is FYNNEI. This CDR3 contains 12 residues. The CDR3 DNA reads TGTGCCAGCAGTGAAATTGCCTACGAGCAGTACTTC. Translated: CASSEIAYEQYF.

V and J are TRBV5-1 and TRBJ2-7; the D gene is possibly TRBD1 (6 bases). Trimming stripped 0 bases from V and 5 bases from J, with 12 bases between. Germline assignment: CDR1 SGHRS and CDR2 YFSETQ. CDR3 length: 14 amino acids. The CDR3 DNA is TGCGCCAGCAGCTTGGTACAGGGTAGAGACGAGCAGTACTTC. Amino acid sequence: CASSLVQGRDEQYF. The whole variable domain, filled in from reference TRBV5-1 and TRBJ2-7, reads KAGVTQTPRYLIKTRGQQVTLSCSPISGHRSVSWYQQTPGQGLQFLFEYFSETQRNKGNFPGRFSGRQFSNSRSEMNVSTLELGDSALYLCASSLVQGRDEQYFGPGTRLTVT.